This TCR beta chain was sequenced during a study of blood T cell repertoires in COVID-19. The table came from immunoSEQ multiplex PCR; TCRdb's copy has only in-frame clones and leaves some out. The sample has roughly 250,000 clones, approximately 86% seen once. The source material was PBMCs or T cells enriched from blood (not recorded which). The sequence was obtained from a woman between 40 and 55 years old with acute COVID-19.

The CDR3 bases are TGTGCCAGCAGCTGGGGGACTAGTGGTTACGAGCAGTACTTC. Residues: CASSWGTSGYEQYF. The rearrangement joins TRBV5-6 to TRBJ2-7, with TRBD2 matching 8 bases. CDR1 is SGHDT and CDR2 is YYEEEE in the germline V gene. V trimming: 3 bases; J trimming: 4 bases; junction bases outside the gene matches: 6. CDR3 length equals 14 residues.